The text below deals with one T cell receptor beta chain. The germline gives CDR1 MDHEN, CDR2 SYDVKM. This CDR3 region has 11 residues. Trimming shortened V by 5 bases and J by 7 bases, and 9 bases separated the two germline ends. This sample was taken from a study of control samples from healthy donors and cancer patients. Measured with immunoSEQ multiplex PCR; TCRdb has only the in-frame clones, and not every one. The sample yields roughly 120,000 clones, 90% to 95% seen once. The material sequenced was PBMCs. This clonotype was obtained from a man aged 45 to 65 with head and neck cancer. V usage is TRBV28 and J usage is TRBJ2-7, with no clear D. The CDR3 DNA follows: TGTGCCAGCAGTAGTCGGTTTGAGCAGTACTTC. It specifies CASSSRFEQYF.